The 17 T cell receptor beta chains reported below all come from one sample, sequenced in a study of blood T cell repertoires in COVID-19. Assay used: immunoSEQ multiplex PCR; TCRdb lists only in-frame clones, some missing. There are over 130,000 clones in the sample; approximately 89% occur only once, and around a quarter lies in the top ten. Sequencing used peripheral blood. The source of these receptors is a human donor in a cohort sampled during active COVID-19.

This clone occurred once. The chain uses TRBV5-6 and TRBJ2-7; 9 bases are a match to TRBD1. This CDR3 has 18 amino acids. V dropped 4 bases and J dropped 0; count of bases not matched to a gene: 14. Germline-derived CDR1 and CDR2 are SGHDT and YYEEEE. The CDR3 spells CASSMGTGLMRVSYEQYF. The CDR3 region has the DNA TGTGCCAGCAGCATGGGGACAGGGCTAATGAGGGTCTCCTACGAGCAGTACTTC.

This chain connects TRBV5-6 to TRBJ2-3, with D hard to call. V shed 0 bases and J shed 4 bases, with 12 bases lying between them. This CDR3 comprises 15 residues. Germline V CDR1 and CDR2: SGHDT, YYEEEE. The CDR3 loop reads CASSLGVRMPDTQYF. The CDR3 DNA is TGTGCCAGCAGCTTGGGTGTCAGGATGCCAGATACGCAGTATTTT.

The chain is built from TRBV5-1 and TRBJ1-3; D call uncertain. V shed 3 bases and J shed 0 bases, with 13 bases lying between them. The CDR3 is made up of 16 amino acids. CDR1 is SGHRS, CDR2 YFSETQ, per germline. CDR3 amino acids: CASSSLAAGSGNTIYF. The CDR3 DNA reads as TGCGCCAGCAGCTCTCTCGCGGCCGGCTCTGGAAACACCATATATTTT.

The J gene is TRBJ2-7, the V gene TRBV5-1, with D hard to call. Deletions cut 3 bases from V and 5 bases from J, with 18 bases between. Looked up from germline, CDR1 is SGHRS and CDR2 is YFSETQ. The CDR3 has 15 amino acids. The CDR3 loop reads CASSSRHGIRNEQYF. The DNA of the CDR3 is TGCGCCAGCAGCTCCCGACACGGCATAAGGAACGAGCAGTACTTC.

The table lists this clone with a count of one. This chain joins TRBV5-4 and TRBJ2-3; 8 bases agree with TRBD2. The CDR3 totals 15 residues. The V and J ends lost 7 bases and 4 bases, in that order; junction bases with no gene match: 11. Germline V gene data show CDR1 as SGHNT and CDR2 as YYREEE (reference sequence). As DNA, the CDR3 is TGTGCCAGCGGGACGGGGGGGCAAAAGTCAGATACGCAGTATTTT. Residues: CASGTGGQKSDTQYF.

This clone has a single count. The chain has TRBV9 and TRBJ2-2, with a weak D call TRBD2 (5 bases). CDR3 length: 15 amino acids. Per germline, CDR1 SGDLS and CDR2 YYNGEE. V was pared by 0 bases and J by 6 bases, with 12 bases between. The CDR3 region is CASSVGRRGPGELFF. The CDR3 DNA sequence: TGTGCCAGCAGCGTAGGTCGAAGAGGGCCCGGGGAGCTGTTTTTT. Drawing the rest from reference TRBV9 and TRBJ2-2, the complete variable domain is DSGVTQTPKHLITATGQRVTLRCSPRSGDLSVYWYQQSLDQGLQFLIQYYNGEERAKGNILERFSAQQFPDLHSELNLSSLELGDSALYFCASSVGRRGPGELFFGEGSRLTVL.

The chain links TRBV3-1 (or the pseudogene TRBV3-2) to TRBJ2-1; D is uncertain. The V end was cut by 1 base, the J end by 7 bases, with 14 bases between. This CDR3 is built from 15 residues. Germline-derived CDR1 and CDR2 are LGHDT and YNNKEL (reference sequence). In DNA form, the CDR3 reads TGTGCCAGCAGCCAAGGGTATTTATCGGTTAATGAGCAGTTCTTC. Translated, it gives CASSQGYLSVNEQFF.

This clone was found a few times. The rearrangement joins TRBV4-2 to TRBJ2-6, with D perhaps matching TRBD1 (6 bases). V gave up 5 bases and J gave up 0 bases, with 11 bases separating them. The length of the CDR3 is 16 residues. Germline V gene data show CDR1 as LGHNA and CDR2 as YNFKEQ. The chain's CDR3 is CASSEGQTSGANVLTF. In DNA form, the CDR3 reads TGTGCCAGCAGCGAAGGACAGACCTCTGGGGCCAACGTCCTGACTTTC.

The chain has TRBV11-2 and TRBJ2-1, with D tentatively TRBD2 (7 bases). This CDR3 has 12 residues. Germline V lookup: CDR1 SGHAT, CDR2 FQNNGV. V lost 5 bases and J lost 10, with 12 bases in between. Here the CDR3 reads CASSRGGKEQFF. In DNA form, the CDR3 reads TGTGCCAGCAGCCGCGGGGGCAAGGAGCAGTTCTTC.

The chain employs TRBV13 and TRBJ2-3, with D perhaps TRBD2 (5 bases). V gave up 4 bases and J gave up 2 bases, with 16 bases separating them. The germline gives CDR1 PRHDT, CDR2 FYEKMQ (reference sequence). The CDR3 runs 16 residues. The CDR3 loop is CASSSHKRTDTDTQYF. CDR3 DNA: TGTGCCAGCAGCTCGCACAAGAGGACTGACACAGATACGCAGTATTTT. Full variable domain (missing parts from reference TRBV13 and TRBJ2-3): AAGVIQSPRHLIKEKRETATLKCYPIPRHDTVYWYQQGPGQDPQFLISFYEKMQSDKGSIPDRFSAQQFSDYHSELNMSSLELGDSALYFCASSSHKRTDTDTQYFGPGTRLTVL.

The chain links TRBV12-3 or TRBV12-4 to TRBJ1-4; D is unclear. The CDR3 consists of 13 residues. Trimming took off 7 bases at V and 0 bases at J, with 6 bases between the two ends. CDR3 amino acids: CASTHTTNEKLFF. The CDR3 DNA sequence: TGTGCCAGCACACACACAACTAATGAAAAACTGTTTTTT.

The count of this clone is one. The chain couples TRBV7-6 to TRBJ2-7, with 7 bases identical to TRBD1. V lost 5 bases and J lost 1; bases outside the gene matches: 2. The CDR3 extends over 13 amino acids. Germline V gene lookup returns CDR1 SGHVS and CDR2 FNYEAQ. CDR3 sequence reads: CASSQGQSYEQYF. The DNA for the CDR3 is TGTGCCAGCAGCCAGGGACAGTCCTACGAGCAGTACTTC.

The V call is TRBV3-1 (or the pseudogene TRBV3-2), the J call TRBJ1-5; TRBD1 aligns across 7 bases. Germline V gene sequence: CDR1 LGHDT, CDR2 YNNKEL (reference sequence). V dropped 1 base and J dropped 5; count of bases not matched to a gene: 11. The CDR3 is 17 amino acids. The CDR3, as DNA: TGTGCCAGCAGCCAAGGGGCCGGGACAGCGTCAGATCAGCCCCAGCATTTT. Protein: CASSQGAGTASDQPQHF.

The V gene is TRBV5-4, the J gene TRBJ2-5, with D perhaps matching TRBD2 (5 bases). CDR1 is SGHNT and CDR2 is YYREEE in the germline V gene (reference sequence). The CDR3 is 13 amino acids. The V end was cut by 1 base, the J end by 2 bases, with 6 bases between. The CDR3 DNA sequence: TGTGCCAGCAGCTTGAGACTACAAGAGACCCAGTACTTC. Residues: CASSLRLQETQYF.

This clone has just one count. V usage is TRBV12-3 or TRBV12-4 and J usage is TRBJ1-1; D might be TRBD1 (6 bases). Between the trimmed V and J ends, which lost 1 base and 4 bases, there was a span of 7 bases. This CDR3 spans 13 amino acids. As DNA, the CDR3 is TGTGCCAGCAGTTTAGGGACAGCCACTGAAGCTTTCTTT. This translates into CASSLGTATEAFF.

This chain joins TRBV5-1 and TRBJ1-2; D is possibly TRBD1 (5 bases). Trimming pared 1 base from V and 5 bases from J, leaving 12 bases between. Germline loops: CDR1 SGHRS, CDR2 YFSETQ. The CDR3 is 14 amino acids. The CDR3 DNA reads TGCGCCAGCAGCTTGTCAGGGAGGGAGTATGGCTACACCTTC. Amino acids: CASSLSGREYGYTF.

The rearrangement joins TRBV4-2 to TRBJ1-5; D ambiguous. This CDR3 contains 16 residues. The germline V gene has CDR1 LGHNA and CDR2 YNFKEQ. V was clipped by 0 bases and J by 0 bases, with 9 bases between them. The CDR3 DNA sequence: TGTGCCAGCAGCCAAGATCAGACATTTAGCAATCAGCCCCAGCATTTT. Translation: CASSQDQTFSNQPQHF.